Given below is one TCR beta chain in context. Its cognate antigen is unknown. The data are from a study of cytomegalovirus exposure and HLA in healthy donors. PCR amplification relied on 60 Vbeta primers (plus 13 Jbeta primers). The assay was immunoSEQ multiplex PCR, and TCRdb's table has in-frame clones only and misses some. The sample has some 100,000 clones, about 68% seen once; the top ten hold 11% to 15%. General study results and limits: Analyses of presence/absence relied on an assumption of roughly uniform sequencing depth across donors.

The CDR3 covers 15 residues. Germline values: CDR1 ENHRY, CDR2 SYGVKD. V lost 6 bases, J lost 6 bases, and 11 bases stayed unmatched. The rearrangement links TRBV10-3 to TRBJ2-1; 7 bases map to TRBD2. The clonotype originates from a male donor in good health and CMV-seropositive. Sample: PBMCs. CDR3 coding DNA: TGTGCCATCAGCAACCACGGGGGGACCGGCAATGAGCAGTTCTTC. Amino acid sequence: CAISNHGGTGNEQFF.